This T cell receptor (beta chain) was captured by sequencing in a study of identifying expanded T cells in peripheral blood. This CDR3 is 15 amino acids long. Germline loops: CDR1 KGHSH, CDR2 LQKENI. V lost 1 base to trimming and J lost 8 bases, with 15 bases between them. This clone was seen a single time. Here immunoSEQ multiplex PCR was the method, and the copy in TCRdb shows in-frame clones only, minus some. The data hold under 95,000 clones, with about 89% observed a single time. The clonotype comes from a person aged 18 to 75 in good health. The gene calls are TRBV18 and TRBJ2-1; possible D gene TRBD2, 6 bases. The specimen sequenced was blood. CDR3 nucleotides: TGTGCCAGCTCACCACAGGGGAGCGGGTACGATGAGCAGTTCTTC. This sequence encodes CASSPQGSGYDEQFF. The entire variable domain, with the rest obtained from reference TRBV18 and TRBJ2-1, is as follows: NAGVMQNPRHLVRRRGQEARLRCSPMKGHSHVYWYRQLPEEGLKFMVYLQKENIIDESGMPKERFSAEFPKEGPSILRIQQVVRGDSAAYFCASSPQGSGYDEQFFGPGTRLTVL.